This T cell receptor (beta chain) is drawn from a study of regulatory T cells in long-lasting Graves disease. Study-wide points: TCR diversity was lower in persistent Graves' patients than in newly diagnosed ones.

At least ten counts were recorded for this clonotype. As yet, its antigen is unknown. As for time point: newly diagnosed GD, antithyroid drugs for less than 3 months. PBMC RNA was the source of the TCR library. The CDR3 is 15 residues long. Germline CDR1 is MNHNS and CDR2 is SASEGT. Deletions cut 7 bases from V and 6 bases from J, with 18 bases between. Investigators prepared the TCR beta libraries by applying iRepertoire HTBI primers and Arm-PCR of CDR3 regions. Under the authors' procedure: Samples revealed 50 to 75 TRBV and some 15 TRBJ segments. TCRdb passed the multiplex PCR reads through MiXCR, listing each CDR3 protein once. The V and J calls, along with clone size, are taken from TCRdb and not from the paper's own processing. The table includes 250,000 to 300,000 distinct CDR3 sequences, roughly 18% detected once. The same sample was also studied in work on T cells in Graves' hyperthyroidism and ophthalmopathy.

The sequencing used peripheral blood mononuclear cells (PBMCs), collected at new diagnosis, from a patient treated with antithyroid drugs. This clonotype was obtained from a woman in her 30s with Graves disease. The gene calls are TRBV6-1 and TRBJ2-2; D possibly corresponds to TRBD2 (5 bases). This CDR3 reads CASMSFGESSGELFF. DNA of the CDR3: TGTGCCAGCATGTCCTTTGGGGAGAGTTCCGGGGAGCTGTTTTTT.